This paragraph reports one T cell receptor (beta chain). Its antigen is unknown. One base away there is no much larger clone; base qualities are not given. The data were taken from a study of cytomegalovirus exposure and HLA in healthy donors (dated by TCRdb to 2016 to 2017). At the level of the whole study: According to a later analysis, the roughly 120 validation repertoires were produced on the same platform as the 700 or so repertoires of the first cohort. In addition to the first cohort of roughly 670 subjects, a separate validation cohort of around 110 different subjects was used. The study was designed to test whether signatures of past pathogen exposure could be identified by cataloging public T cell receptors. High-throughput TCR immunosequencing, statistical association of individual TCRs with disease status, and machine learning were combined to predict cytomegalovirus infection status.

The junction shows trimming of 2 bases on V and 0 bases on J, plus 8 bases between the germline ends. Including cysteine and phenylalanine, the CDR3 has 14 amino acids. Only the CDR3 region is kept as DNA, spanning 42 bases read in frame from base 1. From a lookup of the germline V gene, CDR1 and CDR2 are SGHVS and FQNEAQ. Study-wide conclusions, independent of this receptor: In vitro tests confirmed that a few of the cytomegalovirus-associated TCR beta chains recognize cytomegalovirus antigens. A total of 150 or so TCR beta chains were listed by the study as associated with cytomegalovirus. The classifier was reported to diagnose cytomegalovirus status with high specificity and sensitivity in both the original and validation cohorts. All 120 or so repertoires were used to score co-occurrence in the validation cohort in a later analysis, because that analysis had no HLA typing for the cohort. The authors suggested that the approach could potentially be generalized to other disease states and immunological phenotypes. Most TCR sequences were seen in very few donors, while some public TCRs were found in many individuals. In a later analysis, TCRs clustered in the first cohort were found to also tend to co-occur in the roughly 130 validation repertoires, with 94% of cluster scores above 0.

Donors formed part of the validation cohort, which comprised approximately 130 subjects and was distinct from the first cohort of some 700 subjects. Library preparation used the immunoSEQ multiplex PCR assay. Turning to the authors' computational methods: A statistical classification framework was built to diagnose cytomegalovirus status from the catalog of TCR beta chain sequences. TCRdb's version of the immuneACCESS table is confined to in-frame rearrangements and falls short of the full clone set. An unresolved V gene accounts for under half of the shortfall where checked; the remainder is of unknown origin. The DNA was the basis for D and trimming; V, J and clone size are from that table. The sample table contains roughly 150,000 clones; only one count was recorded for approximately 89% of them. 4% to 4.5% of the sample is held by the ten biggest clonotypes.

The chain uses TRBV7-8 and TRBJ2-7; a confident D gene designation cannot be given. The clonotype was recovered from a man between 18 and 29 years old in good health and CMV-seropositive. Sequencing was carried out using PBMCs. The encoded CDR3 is CASSLTYSSYEQYF. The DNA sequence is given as TGTGCCAGCAGCTTAACTTACAGCTCCTACGAGCAGTACTTC.